This T cell receptor beta chain was observed in a study of blood T cell repertoires in COVID-19. Study as a whole: The origin of the acute and convalescent COVID-19 samples was the United States, Italy and Spain. The cDNA or gDNA used as material had been derived from T cells, B-cell-depleted T cells, or PBMCs.

Using immunoSEQ multiplex PCR, the repertoire was profiled, and TCRdb retains in-frame clones only, with some absent. The sample consists of 200,000 or so clones, around 80% of them appearing once. This sequence originates from a man between 40 and 49 years old who had recovered from COVID-19. Sequenced: peripheral blood.

The CDR3 DNA sequence: TGTGCCAGTGGGTACAGGGAAGGGACCCAGTACTTC. Protein: CASGYREGTQYF. V and J are TRBV19 and TRBJ2-5, with D perhaps matching TRBD1 (6 bases). V dropped 8 bases and J dropped 7 bases, with 14 bases sitting between them. The CDR3 runs to 12 residues. Germline assignment: CDR1 LNHDA and CDR2 SQIVND (reference sequence). Complete variable domain (other parts from reference TRBV19 and TRBJ2-5): DGGITQSPKYLFRKEGQNVTLSCEQNLNHDAMYWYRQDPGQGLRLIYYSQIVNDFQKGDIAEGYSVSREKKESFPLTVTSAQKNPTAFYLCASGYREGTQYFGPGTRLLVL.